Only one count was recorded for the clone carrying this T cell receptor (beta chain). The CDR3 runs to 15 residues. Losses at the gene ends were 5 bases for V and 1 base for J; bases not matched to a gene: 5. Germline loops: CDR1 SGHTA, CDR2 FQGNSA. This sample was taken from a study of T cell responses to AZD1222 COVID-19 vaccine. Only in-frame clones appear in the TCRdb table, and some are missing; sequencing was by immunoSEQ multiplex PCR. The sample carries tens of thousands of clones, 70% to 90% recorded once. This material consisted of peripheral blood, taken on day 0 of AZD1222 vaccination. This clonotype originated in an adult in good health. The rearrangement joins TRBV7-2 to TRBJ1-2, with 9 bases fitting TRBD1. CDR3 DNA: TGTGCCAGCAGCAGACAGACAGGGGGTAACTATGGCTACACCTTC. This codes for CASSRQTGGNYGYTF.